Listed below are T cell receptor beta chains from one sample, sequenced in a study of T cell responses to AZD1222 COVID-19 vaccine. Sequencing used immunoSEQ multiplex PCR; TCRdb keeps in-frame clones, though not all of them. This table holds 120,000 to 150,000 clones, approximately 89% found once. Sequencing used peripheral blood, obtained 28 days after the second AZD1222 dose. Source of these receptors: an adult who received the AZD1222 COVID-19 vaccine. CDR3s include the opening cysteine and the closing phenylalanine or tryptophan.

v_call,j_call,cdr3_aa
TRBV15,TRBJ1-2,CATSRDDRGTGYTF
TRBV27,TRBJ1-6,CASSLSDRGGSPLHF
TRBV3-1/TRBV3-2,TRBJ2-1,CASGIAGDFGQFF
TRBV5-4,TRBJ2-1,CASSFLANIRSEQFF
TRBV24-1,TRBJ1-5,CATAVGNNQPQHF
TRBV5-1,TRBJ1-4,CASSPGQGGEKLFF
TRBV5-5,TRBJ2-3,CASSFGDTQYF
TRBV6-5,TRBJ1-1,CASSWSRDGGTEAFF
TRBV6-2/TRBV6-3,TRBJ2-4,CASRLTGGLSNGAKNIQYF
TRBV7-3,TRBJ1-2,CASSANRAHGYTF
TRBV27,TRBJ2-5,CASSSRTDGETQYF
TRBV7-2,TRBJ2-2,CASSMRGLAGGGTGELFF
TRBV5-4,TRBJ2-5,CASSLSGAGETQYF
TRBV5-1,TRBJ1-2,CASSLAPREDYGYTF
TRBV4-1,TRBJ2-5,CASSHPDRKETQYF
TRBV2,TRBJ2-7,CASSDGYEQYF
TRBV24-1,TRBJ2-1,CATSDFGTSGYNEQFF